The entry below describes one T cell receptor (beta chain). What antigen it recognizes has not been identified. Nothing much larger sits one base from this clone, and base qualities are not available. To sequence the TCRbeta CDR3 region, genomic DNA was isolated from the sorted cells. The immunoSEQ Assay was used to sequence the TCRbeta CDR3 regions. TCRdb holds this immuneACCESS table with in-frame rearrangements only. Some clones are missing; in checked studies, unresolved V genes explain under half, and the rest has no known cause. Within this sample are 65,000 to 85,000 clones, with approximately 94% of them counted one time only. The ten largest clones represent roughly an eighth of the sample. This entry belongs to a study of OX40 agonist ivuxolimab in advanced cancers. With respect to the entire study: Ivuxolimab, which targeted the costimulatory receptor OX40 (CD134), was an agonistic, fully human IgG2 monoclonal antibody. Intravenous ivuxolimab was administered to patients every 2 weeks at six dose levels: 0.01, 0.1, 0.3, 1.5, 3 and 10 mg/kg. Among the approximately 54 dose-escalation patients, 19 had hepatocellular carcinoma, 15 melanoma, 9 renal cell carcinoma and 9 head and neck cancer. In the dose-escalation cohort, more than 80% of patients were male, and the mean age was 60 years with a range of 23 to 79. Patients were allowed to have had prior anti-PD-1, anti-PD-L1 or anti-CTLA-4 therapy, and around 40% of the dose-escalation patients had previously received checkpoint inhibitors. Partial responses were achieved by three dose-escalation patients, of whom one had hepatocellular carcinoma and two had cutaneous melanoma. The purpose of peripheral TCRbeta sequencing was to test whether ivuxolimab changed TCR sequence diversity and led to clonal T-cell expansion. The paper covers the monotherapy dose-escalation part of the phase I ivuxolimab trial, which included N = 52 patients.

Patients with a history of autoimmune disease or receiving systemic immunosuppression were excluded from the trial. Peripheral blood for TCR sequencing was drawn from every dose cohort at baseline, at cycle 4 day 1 and at cycle 7 day 1. The samples were taken from a phase I, first-in-human, multicenter, open-label dose-escalation trial of ivuxolimab. Adults with locally advanced or metastatic head and neck squamous cell, hepatocellular, melanoma or renal cell carcinoma were enrolled in the trial. Before TCR sequencing, CD4+ and CD8+ T cells were separately sorted from peripheral blood. CDR1 SGHNT and CDR2 YYREEE are derived from the germline V gene (reference sequence). Trimming takes 0 bases off V and 4 bases off J; junction bases not matched to a gene: 4. Its CDR3 holds 17 amino acids, cysteine through phenylalanine. The sequence is cut down to CDR3 DNA, 51 bases in frame from base 1. Broad study findings and their caveats: The antigen specificity of the clonally expanded peripheral T cells was not determined. Partial responders in the 0.1-3.0 mg/kg groups had among the lowest normalized peripheral clonal expansion, especially among CD8+ T cells. Low levels of normalized T-cell clonal expansion were also seen in some patients who did not respond. After ivuxolimab, more expanded clones were found on average in CD8+ T cells than in CD4+ T cells. At doses of 0.1 to 3.0 mg/kg, clonal expansion of both CD4+ and CD8+ T cells in blood was seen between baseline and week 6.

The specimen was CD4+ or CD8+ T cells sorted from blood, collected in a trial of the OX40 agonist ivuxolimab. This chain joins TRBV5-4 to TRBJ2-3, with 14 junctional bases fitting TRBD2. This sequence originates from an adult with an advanced solid tumor such as melanoma, head and neck, liver or kidney cancer. The CDR3 amino acid sequence is: CASSLGLAGGPSDTQYF. The nucleotides read TGTGCCAGCAGCTTGGGACTAGCGGGAGGGCCATCAGATACGCAGTATTTT.